One sample yielded the 16 T cell receptor beta chains listed below, sequenced in a study of CD8+CD57+ T cells in acquired aplastic anemia. The patients chosen for sequencing had shown expansion of CD8+CD57+ cells (detected by flow cytometry). Genomic DNA, the template, was used for profiling of the TCR beta VDJ and CDR3. A single record per CDR3 protein comes from TCRdb applying MiXCR to the reads. The data contain 150,000 to 180,000 distinct CDR3 sequences, approximately 52% of them singletons. Sequencing input: sorted CD4+, CD8+, or CD8+CD57+ T cells (not recorded which) from PBMCs. The receptor source for this set is a human donor with aplastic anemia.

The chain joins TRBV10-1 to TRBJ2-5, with D tentatively TRBD2 (5 bases). The V end lost 5 bases, the J end lost 2 bases, and 12 bases lay between the germline ends. This CDR3 is 14 amino acids long. Germline CDR1 WNHNN, CDR2 SYGVQD (reference sequence). The CDR3 here is CASSPLTMQETQYF. DNA of the CDR3: TGCGCCAGCAGTCCCCTGACTATGCAAGAGACCCAGTACTTC.

This chain uses TRBV7-3 with TRBJ2-2; D ambiguous. The CDR3 spans 13 residues. Germline lookup yields CDR1 SGHTA and CDR2 FQGTGA. Trimming took 5 bases from V and 8 from J, leaving 12 bases between them. The CDR3 DNA follows: TGTGCCAGCAGCCTACGGCAGGCTGGGGAGCTGTTTTTT. This translates into CASSLRQAGELFF.

This clonotype was observed many times. The chain links TRBV7-6 to TRBJ2-3; 13 bases match TRBD2. Germline CDR1 reads SGHVS; CDR2 reads FNYEAQ. CDR3 size: 20 residues. V lost 2 bases and J lost 0; bases outside the gene matches: 11. The chain's CDR3 is CASSLSPLTSGGTSTDTQYF. The DNA for the CDR3 is TGTGCCAGCAGCTTATCTCCCCTGACTAGCGGGGGGACTAGCACAGATACGCAGTATTTT.

This clonotype was recorded many times. The V gene is TRBV7-6, the J gene TRBJ2-3; TRBD2 matches 9 bases. CDR3 length: 15 residues. V was pared by 3 bases and J by 1 base, with 2 bases of the junction left unmatched. The germline V gene encodes CDR1 SGHVS and CDR2 FNYEAQ. For the CDR3, the DNA is TGTGCCAGCAGCTTCGAGCGGGGGGGCACAGATACGCAGTATTTT. Protein sequence: CASSFERGGTDTQYF.

This clonotype is medium-sized (0.01 to 0.1%) in the sample. The chain couples TRBV29-1 to TRBJ2-7, with 9 positions matching TRBD1. The junction had 12 bases not matched to a gene; V was cut back by 6 bases and J by 6 bases. Per germline, CDR1 SQVTM and CDR2 ANQGSEA. The CDR3 spans 14 residues. CDR3 sequence reads: CSVDPGQGGLEQYF. The CDR3 DNA reads TGCAGCGTCGACCCGGGACAGGGAGGCCTCGAGCAGTACTTC.

The V and J genes are TRBV14 and TRBJ2-1; 8 nucleotides line up with TRBD2. Germline CDR1 is SGHDN and CDR2 is FVKESK. The CDR3 length is 19 residues. Trimming cost V 0 bases and J 0 bases; bases outside gene matches: 10. CDR3 DNA: TGTGCCAGCAGCCAAGAGGCAACGGGGGGGCCGAGCTCCTACAATGAGCAGTTCTTC. Translating gives CASSQEATGGPSSYNEQFF. Full variable domain (rest looked up from reference TRBV14 and TRBJ2-1): EAGVTQFPSHSVIEKGQTVTLRCDPISGHDNLYWYRRVMGKEIKFLLHFVKESKQDESGMPNNRFLAERTGGTYSTLKVQPAELEDSGVYFCASSQEATGGPSSYNEQFFGPGTRLTVL.

The chain carries TRBV24-1 and TRBJ1-1; D not resolved. This CDR3 has 14 residues. The ends were cut back, 5 bases at V and 0 bases at J, with 9 bases in the middle. Germline V gives CDR1 KGHDR, CDR2 SFDVKD. The CDR3 sequence: CATSGDGMNTEAFF. Here the CDR3 DNA reads TGTGCCACCAGTGGGGATGGTATGAACACTGAAGCTTTCTTT.

The CDR3 protein is CSASESDTRNSPLHF. The CDR3, as DNA: TGCAGTGCTTCGGAGTCGGACACCCGGAATTCACCCCTCCACTTT. The V gene is TRBV20-1, the J gene TRBJ1-6; TRBD1 is a possible D gene (5 bases). The CDR3 length is 15 residues. Germline V gene data show CDR1 as DFQATT and CDR2 as SNEGSKA (reference sequence). V lost 5 bases and J 7 bases, leaving 18 bases between the germline ends.

The chain couples TRBV4-1 to TRBJ1-5, with D uncertain. The CDR3 extends over 14 amino acids. V gave up 4 bases and J gave up 10 bases, with 17 bases separating them. Germline V lookup: CDR1 MGHRA, CDR2 YSYEKL. The CDR3 sequence is CASSPWTDSEPQHF. CDR3 bases: TGCGCCAGCAGCCCCTGGACGGACTCGGAACCCCAGCATTTT.

The table lists this clonotype with a few counts. The CDR3 DNA reads TGTGCCAGCAGAGCTAGGGCCGAGCAGTACTTC. Amino acid sequence: CASRARAEQYF. The rearrangement uses TRBV2 and TRBJ2-7; D is ambiguous. Per germline, CDR1 SNHLY and CDR2 FYNNEI. V dropped 6 bases and J dropped 6 bases, with 9 bases sitting between them. This CDR3 region has 11 residues.

This clonotype was seen repeatedly, ten times or more. The chain employs TRBV5-5 and TRBJ1-1; maybe TRBD1 (5 bases). The V and J ends lost 0 bases and 5 bases respectively, with 11 bases between them. Germline assignment: CDR1 SGHKS and CDR2 YYEKEE (reference sequence). The CDR3 sequence is 14 residues long. CDR3 nucleotides: TGTGCCAGCAGCTTGGGGGGCATGGGGACTGAAGCTTTCTTT. Translating gives CASSLGGMGTEAFF.

The sample holds a few counts of this clonotype. DNA for the CDR3: TGTGCCAGCAGTGAAGCTAGCGGGGGGTTGGATACGCAGTATTTT. Amino acid sequence: CASSEASGGLDTQYF. The genes are TRBV6-1 and TRBJ2-3; TRBD2 aligns across 10 bases. The V and J ends lost 0 bases and 6 bases, in that order; junction bases with no gene match: 3. The CDR3 loop spans 15 amino acids. CDR1 and CDR2 (germline): MNHNS, SASEGT.

This clonotype was picked up a small number of times. This sequence joins TRBV25-1 and TRBJ2-5, with D hard to call. Trimming left V 6 bases short and J 5 bases short, with 10 bases between. The CDR3 extends over 12 amino acids. Germline V CDR1 and CDR2: MGHDK, SYGVNS. CDR3 sequence (DNA): TGTGCCAGCAGCTTGGTCGAGGAGACCCAGTACTTC. As protein: CASSLVEETQYF.

Concerning this clonotype itself: At one of its ends the junction is not consistent with the germline gene, which may arise from a read error. The chain recombines TRBV4-3 with TRBJ1-4, with a possible D match to TRBD1 (6 bases). The germline gives CDR1 LGHNA, CDR2 YSLEER. CDR3 size: 15 residues. CDR3 protein: CASSPSLDRNEKLFF. CDR3 in DNA: TGCGCCAGCAGCCCCTCCCTCGACAGGAATGAAAAACTATTTTTT.

This clonotype was observed a few times. This chain connects TRBV19 to TRBJ2-7; 8 positions agree with TRBD2. The CDR3 spans 15 residues. Germline CDR1 reads LNHDA; CDR2 reads SQIVND (reference sequence). V lost 4 bases to trimming and J lost 0 bases; unmatched junction nucleotides: 5. CDR3: CASSTFSGNSYEQYF. DNA of the CDR3: TGTGCCAGTAGTACCTTTAGCGGGAACTCCTACGAGCAGTACTTC.

This chain uses TRBV19 with TRBJ2-1, with D perhaps TRBD1 (7 bases). The CDR3 runs to 15 residues. With 3 bases removed from V and 0 bases from J, the gap between germline ends came to 9 bases. The germline gives CDR1 LNHDA, CDR2 SQIVND (reference sequence). The CDR3 region is CASSMQGGSYNEQFF. CDR3 in DNA: TGTGCCAGTAGTATGCAGGGGGGCTCCTACAATGAGCAGTTCTTC.